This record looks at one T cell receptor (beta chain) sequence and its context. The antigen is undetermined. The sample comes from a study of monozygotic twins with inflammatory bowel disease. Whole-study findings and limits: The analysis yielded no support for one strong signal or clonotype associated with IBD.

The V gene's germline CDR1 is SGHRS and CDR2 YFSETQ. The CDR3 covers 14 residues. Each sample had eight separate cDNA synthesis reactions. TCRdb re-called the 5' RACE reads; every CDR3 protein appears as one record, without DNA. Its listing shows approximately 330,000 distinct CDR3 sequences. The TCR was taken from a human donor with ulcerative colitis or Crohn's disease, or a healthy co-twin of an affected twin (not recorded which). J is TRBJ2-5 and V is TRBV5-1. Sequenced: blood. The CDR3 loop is CASSRLGSQETQYF.